This T cell receptor (beta chain) was captured by sequencing in a study of cytomegalovirus exposure and HLA in healthy donors. General observations from the study: After further analysis at a later stage, 16,951 TCR beta sequences were associated with HLA alleles at 0.05 false discovery rate.

On this clone itself: Antigen specificity is unknown.

Per germline, CDR1 MNHEY and CDR2 SVGAGI. Germline trimming cut 5 bases from V and 6 bases from J; bases unmatched to any gene: 8. The CDR3 spans 14 residues. The primer mix had 60 Vbeta and 13 Jbeta primers. Some clones are missing from TCRdb's copy, which holds only in-frame ones; the method was immunoSEQ multiplex PCR. This sample carries 30,000 to 40,000 clones, around 70% of them seen once, and the ten largest clones take 9.5% to 13%. The receptor was isolated from a man aged 40-49 years in good health and CMV-seropositive. The gene calls are TRBV6-5 and TRBJ1-2; TRBD1 agrees at 8 bases. Sequencing was done on a sample of PBMCs. In nucleotides, the CDR3 is TGTGCCAGCAGTCTCGACAGGGGAAGGGATGGCTACACCTTC. Its protein product is CASSLDRGRDGYTF.